Presented here are 10 T cell receptor beta chains from one specimen sequenced in a study of blood T cell repertoires in COVID-19. Sequencing used immunoSEQ multiplex PCR; TCRdb keeps in-frame clones, though not all of them. This sample has roughly 340,000 clones; 88% occur once, and the top ten carry just under 7.5%. The sequencing sample was made of peripheral blood. All receptors derive from a woman in her seventies with COVID-19, enrolled during active disease.

The chain combines TRBV7-8 with TRBJ1-2; 7 positions agree with TRBD1. Trimming cost V 5 bases and J 8 bases; bases outside gene matches: 8. Germline loops: CDR1 SGHVS, CDR2 FQNEAQ. The CDR3 runs 13 residues. The DNA for the CDR3 is TGTGCCAGCAGCCAAGCCAGGGACAGCGGCTACACCTTC. Amino acids: CASSQARDSGYTF.

This CDR3 reads CASSLSGGATYEQYF. CDR3 in DNA: TGTGCCAGCAGCCTCAGCGGGGGGGCGACCTACGAGCAGTACTTC. The chain has TRBV7-2 and TRBJ2-7; 10 bases line up with TRBD2. There are 15 residues in the CDR3. Trimming cost V 5 bases and J 2 bases; bases outside gene matches: 6. Germline values: CDR1 SGHTA, CDR2 FQGNSA.

The chain has TRBV12-3 or TRBV12-4 and TRBJ2-5; tentatively, D is TRBD2 (7 bases). Trimming left V 8 bases short and J 5 bases short, with 15 bases between. The CDR3 has 13 residues. CDR3 in amino acids: CASGRGPQETQYF. In nucleotides, the CDR3 is TGTGCCAGCGGGCGGGGGCCCCAGGAGACCCAGTACTTC.

The V call is TRBV6-1, the J call TRBJ2-4, with a possible D match to TRBD1 (5 bases). V gave up 0 bases and J gave up 16 bases, with 13 bases separating them. This CDR3 has 12 residues. Germline V gives CDR1 MNHNS, CDR2 SASEGT. Here the CDR3 DNA reads TGTGCCAGCAGTGAAGCGCTTCAGGGTGTTTACTTC. This sequence encodes CASSEALQGVYF.

V is TRBV7-7 and J is TRBJ2-1; TRBD2 matches 13 bases. This CDR3 is 16 amino acids long. Germline V gives CDR1 SSHAT, CDR2 FNYEAQ (reference sequence). V trimming: 5 bases; J trimming: 7 bases; junction bases outside the gene matches: 8. For the CDR3, the DNA is TGTGCCAGCAGCCTTACTAGCGGGGGGGCGTGGAATGAGCAGTTCTTC. Amino acid sequence: CASSLTSGGAWNEQFF.

The rearrangement joins TRBV2 to TRBJ1-5; possibly TRBD1 for D (5 bases). The CDR3 loop spans 13 amino acids. V lost 1 base and J lost 7, with 8 bases in between. The germline V gene encodes CDR1 SNHLY and CDR2 FYNNEI. The CDR3: CASSEDRTQPQHF. The DNA for the CDR3 is TGTGCCAGCAGTGAAGACAGGACCCAGCCCCAGCATTTT.

This clone was counted a single time. This chain joins TRBV6-6 and TRBJ2-7, with 10 bases matching TRBD1. V gave up 2 bases and J gave up 5 bases; unmatched junction bases: 9. This CDR3 region has 16 residues. CDR1 is MNHNY and CDR2 is SVGAGI in the germline V gene (reference sequence). CDR3 residues: CASSYRQGASINEQYF. CDR3 DNA: TGTGCCAGCAGTTACCGACAGGGGGCTAGTATCAACGAGCAGTACTTC.

The rearrangement uses TRBV27 and TRBJ1-6; D may be TRBD1 (6 bases). CDR1 is MNHEY, CDR2 SMNVEV, per germline (reference sequence). V shed 5 bases and J shed 5 bases, with 19 bases lying between them. The CDR3 consists of 17 residues. Here the CDR3 DNA reads TGTGCCAGCAGTGAATTCAGGGGATCCCCGCATAATTCACCCCTCCACTTT. It codes for CASSEFRGSPHNSPLHF.

V gene TRBV6-5 combines with J gene TRBJ1-5; D is ambiguous. CDR3 length: 13 amino acids. V lost 3 bases and J lost 4, with 7 bases in between. Looked up from germline, CDR1 is MNHEY and CDR2 is SVGAGI. The CDR3 DNA sequence: TGTGCCAGCAGTTATAGGAGGAATCAGCCCCAGCATTTT. Protein product: CASSYRRNQPQHF.

This clone was recorded a few times. The V gene is TRBV6-1, the J gene TRBJ2-1; tentative D call: TRBD2 (5 bases). V dropped 3 bases and J dropped 1 base, with 13 bases sitting between them. The germline CDR1 and CDR2 sequences are MNHNS and SASEGT. CDR3 length: 16 amino acids. The CDR3 DNA follows: TGTGCCAGCAGTGACCACGGAGGTTCTTCCTACAATGAGCAGTTCTTC. This translates into CASSDHGGSSYNEQFF.